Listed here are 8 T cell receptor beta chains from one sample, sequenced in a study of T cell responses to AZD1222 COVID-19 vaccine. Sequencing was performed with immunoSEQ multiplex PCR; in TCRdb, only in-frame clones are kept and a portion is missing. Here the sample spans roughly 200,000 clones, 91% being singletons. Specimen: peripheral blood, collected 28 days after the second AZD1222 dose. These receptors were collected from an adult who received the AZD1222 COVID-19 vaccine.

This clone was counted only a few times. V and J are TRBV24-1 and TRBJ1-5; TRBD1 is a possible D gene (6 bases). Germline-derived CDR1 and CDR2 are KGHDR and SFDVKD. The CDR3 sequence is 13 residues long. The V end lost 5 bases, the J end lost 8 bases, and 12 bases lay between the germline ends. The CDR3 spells CATSGGPHEPQHF. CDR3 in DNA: TGTGCCACCAGTGGGGGGCCTCATGAGCCCCAGCATTTT.

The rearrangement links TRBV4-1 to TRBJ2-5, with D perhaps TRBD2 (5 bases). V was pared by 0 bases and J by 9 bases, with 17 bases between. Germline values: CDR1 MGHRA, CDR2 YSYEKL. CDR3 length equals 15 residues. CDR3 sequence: CASSQDVNGDGSQYF. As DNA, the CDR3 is TGCGCCAGCAGCCAAGATGTAAACGGGGATGGGTCCCAGTACTTC.

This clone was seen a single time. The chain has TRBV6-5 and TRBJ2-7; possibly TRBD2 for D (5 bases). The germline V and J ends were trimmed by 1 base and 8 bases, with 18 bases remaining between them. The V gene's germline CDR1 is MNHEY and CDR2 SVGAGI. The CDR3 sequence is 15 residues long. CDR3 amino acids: CASSYLRQGGTKQYF. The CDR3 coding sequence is TGTGCCAGCAGTTACTTACGCCAAGGAGGTACGAAGCAGTACTTC.

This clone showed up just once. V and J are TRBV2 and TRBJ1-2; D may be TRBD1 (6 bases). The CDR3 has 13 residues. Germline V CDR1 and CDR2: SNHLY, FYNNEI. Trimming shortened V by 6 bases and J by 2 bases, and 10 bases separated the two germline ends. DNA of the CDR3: TGTGCCAGCAGGGACCAGGGGAACTATGGCTACACCTTC. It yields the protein CASRDQGNYGYTF.

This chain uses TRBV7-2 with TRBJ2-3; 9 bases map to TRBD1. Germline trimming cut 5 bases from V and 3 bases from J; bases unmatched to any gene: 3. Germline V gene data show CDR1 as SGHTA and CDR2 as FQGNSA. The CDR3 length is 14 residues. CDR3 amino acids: CASSGQGSTDTQYF. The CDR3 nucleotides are TGTGCCAGCAGCGGACAGGGGTCTACAGATACGCAGTATTTT. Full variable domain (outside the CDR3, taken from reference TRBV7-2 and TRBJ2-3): GAGVSQSPSNKVTEKGKDVELRCDPISGHTALYWYRQSLGQGLEFLIYFQGNSAPDKSGLPSDRFSAERTGGSVSTLTIQRTQQEDSAVYLCASSGQGSTDTQYFGPGTRLTVL.

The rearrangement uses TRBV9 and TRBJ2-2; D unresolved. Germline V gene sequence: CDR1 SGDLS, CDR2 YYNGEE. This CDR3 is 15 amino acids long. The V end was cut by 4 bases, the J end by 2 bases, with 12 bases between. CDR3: CASSPRTVNTGELFF. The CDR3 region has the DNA TGTGCCAGCAGCCCTAGGACCGTAAACACCGGGGAGCTGTTTTTT.

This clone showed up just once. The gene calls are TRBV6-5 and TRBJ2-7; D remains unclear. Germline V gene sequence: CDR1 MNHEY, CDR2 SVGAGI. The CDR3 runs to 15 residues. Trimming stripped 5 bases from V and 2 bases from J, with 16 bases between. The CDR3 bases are TGTGCCAGCAGTCCGGTTCCGACGGAAACCTACGAGCAGTACTTC. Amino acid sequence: CASSPVPTETYEQYF.

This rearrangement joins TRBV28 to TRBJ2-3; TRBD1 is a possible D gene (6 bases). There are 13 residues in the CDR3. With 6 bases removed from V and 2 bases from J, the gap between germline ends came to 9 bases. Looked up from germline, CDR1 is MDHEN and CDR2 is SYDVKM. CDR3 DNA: TGTGCCAGCAGGGGGGCCCCCACAGATACGCAGTATTTT. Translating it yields CASRGAPTDTQYF.